This entry is about one T cell receptor beta chain. Its antigen remains unidentified. No base quality values were provided; no much bigger clone lies one nucleotide off. The data derive from a study of T-cell memory formation after mild COVID-19 (TCRdb year 2021). Some background on the complete study: TCR sequence clusters from the two donors were found to be largely donor specific. Longitudinal TCRalpha and TCRbeta repertoire sequencing tracked T-cell clones expanding and contracting after mild COVID-19 in a couple of donors. Two young, previously healthy adult volunteers made up the cohort, one male and one female.

The germline V gene gives CDR1 as SGHDT and CDR2 as YYEEEE. The CDR3 numbers 18 residues from cysteine through phenylalanine. Only CDR3 DNA is held: 54 bases, read in frame from base 1. After removal of 1 base from V and 3 bases from J, the junction retains 11 bases not matched to a gene. PBMCs were isolated by Ficoll-Paque density gradient centrifugation. Sequencer: Illumina NovaSeq 6000. cDNA libraries for TCRalpha and TCRbeta were prepared by 5'RACE using constant-segment primers, with sample barcodes and unique molecular identifiers added. Trizol reagent was used to extract RNA from every sample. Amplification of the libraries took two PCR steps, and the second step added a second sample barcode plus Illumina TruSeq adapters. Sequencing of libraries was performed on an Illumina NovaSeq with 2 x 150 bp paired-end reads. Per the original workflow: The reads were demultiplexed and collapsed into UMI-guided consensus sequences using migec v1.2.7. Using mixcr v2.1.11, UMI consensuses were aligned to TRA and TRB V and J templates and then assembled into clonotypes. Clonotypes were classified as expanded or contracted when called significant by both edgeR and NoisET, with noise models trained on biological replicates. For edgeR calls, a false discovery rate-adjusted p below 0.01 and a log2 fold-change threshold of 1 were applied. As an exploratory analysis of dynamics, max-normalized trajectories of the 1000 most abundant clonotypes were examined by PCA with hierarchical clustering. Each responding clone was given a CD4 or CD8 phenotype based on the CD4+ and CD8+ repertoires, which had been sequenced separately. TCRdb reran the public reads through fastp at Q25 and MiXCR, keeping productive beta chains. Each entry is one CDR3 protein sequence, shown with its most common DNA and genes. TCRdb assigned the V and J calls; the authors' analysis was not used. This sample gives more than 250,000 distinct CDR3 sequences in total; over 15% of them show up just once. Together, the top ten hold 20% to 25% of the sample.

Paper-wide results and their limitations: Clones contracting from day 15 to 85 had balanced CD4/CD8 phenotypes, while a second wave expanding from day 15 to 37 was biased towards CD4+. The detection of some responding clones in pre-infection memory suggests that pre-existing cross-reactive memory T cells joined the SARS-CoV-2 response. Whether the second-wave clones peaking on day 37 were SARS-CoV-2 specific was not confirmed. The study covered only a couple of mild cases, and larger cohorts including severe cases with pre-infection samples were considered necessary. Contracting CD4+ clones were located mainly in the CM and EM memory subsets, whereas CD8+ clones were found to be enriched in EMRA.

The receptor comes from a man aged 18 to 30 who had mild COVID-19 (a few samples of this study predate the infection). The sample titles of this study are shuffled in the database, so cell type and time point are left out; the donor was told from shared clones. Source material: PBMCs or a T cell subset sorted from them (not recorded which). The chain is made from TRBV5-6 and TRBJ2-1; 9 central bases correspond to TRBD1. The DNA is as follows: TGTGCCAGCAGCTTGAGGGAGTGGACAGGGGCGAGCTACAATGAGCAGTTCTTC. This gives the protein CASSLREWTGASYNEQFF.